This TCR beta chain was obtained from a study of shared clonotypes between healthy human individuals. Whole-study results and caveats: Large sequencing depth failed to make sorted-subset sequencing complete, rarefaction showed. Compared with clonotypes that all four donors shared, non-shared clonotypes had lower generation probabilities.

Donors were healthy HIV-negative adults without recent acute infections or vaccinations. As for this clone: What it recognizes is unknown.

Trimming removed 4 bases from V and 4 bases from J, with 13 bases in between. The CDR3 has 14 amino acids. CDR1 is MGHDK and CDR2 is SYGVNS in the germline V gene. When replicate PCRs were run on sorted subsets, they used 200 ng DNA, tens of thousands of T cell genomes. Libraries were prepared by immunoSEQ multiplex PCR; TCRdb keeps only in-frame clonotypes and omits some of them. The repertoire includes approximately 2.5 million clones, more than 90% of them detected once, and 0.11% to 0.15% sits in the top ten. This chain links TRBV25-1 with TRBJ1-1, with D possibly TRBD1 on 6 matching bases. The receptor's source is a young man in good health. The specimen sequenced was naive CD4+ T cells sorted from blood. Specified subset: CD45RA+ positively selected. This CDR3 reads CASSGMGALTEAFF. The CDR3, as DNA: TGTGCCAGCAGTGGGATGGGGGCGCTCACTGAAGCTTTCTTT.